The clone carrying this TCR beta chain was seen many times. Antigen unknown. V was trimmed by 3 bases and J by 2 bases, leaving 11 bases between them. CDR3 length: 14 amino acids. With a duration under 3 months, ophthalmopathy in the donors showed moderate-to-severe activity, CAS ≥3 and NOSPECS ≥4. Fresh peripheral blood (over 9.5 ml) yielded the PBMCs. This sample stems from a study of Graves' ophthalmopathy and Graves' hyperthyroidism. The study, taken as a whole, reports: The model's prediction of ophthalmopathy progression had roughly 70% sensitivity and around 72% specificity. A roughly 81% specificity and around 88% sensitivity were achieved by a 13-signature model that separated ophthalmopathy from stable hyperthyroidism.

Amplifying from RNA transcripts, the study obtained TCR beta CDR3 regions. RT-PCR in the first round used HTBI primers; a second-round multiplex PCR followed. TCRdb re-called the multiplex PCR reads with MiXCR, one entry per CDR3 protein. The repertoire has about 480,000 distinct CDR3 sequences, under 15% of them found once; the top ten carry roughly 9.8%. The source of this sequence is a woman in her twenties or thirties with Graves' ophthalmopathy. The chain joins TRBV12-3 or TRBV12-4 to TRBJ2-7; D uncertain. Sample: blood. In DNA, the CDR3 is TGTGCCAGCAGTTTGAATGTCCGAACCTACGAGCAGTACTTC. Translated: CASSLNVRTYEQYF.